This T cell receptor (beta chain) appears in the sequencing data of a study of identical twins. Study results and caveats: Potential partial confounding of zero-insertion analyses by invariant MAIT and iNKT cells was noted.

This clonotype was picked up many times. Its target is not known. The CDR3 extends over 12 amino acids. V lost 7 bases to trimming and J lost 2 bases, with 7 bases between them. Per germline, CDR1 KGHDR and CDR2 SFDVKD. Template switching added a universal primer binding site, and final cDNA carried unique molecular identifiers. MiXCR was run by TCRdb on the 5' RACE reads, yielding one entry per CDR3 protein. The data contain about 150,000 distinct CDR3 sequences, approximately 3.5% of them singletons. Sequencing used memory T cells sorted from blood. This rearrangement joins TRBV24-1 to TRBJ1-2, with D maybe TRBD1 (5 bases). The TCR was taken from a man in his late teens or twenties in good health. CDR3 protein: CATRTVNYGYTF. The CDR3 DNA reads as TGTGCCACCAGGACAGTGAACTATGGCTACACCTTC.